This TCR beta chain was identified in a study of blood T cell repertoires in COVID-19. Authors' methods: Amplification of reference gene primers provided the estimated nucleated cell counts. Generated by immunoSEQ multiplex PCR, the TCRdb table keeps only in-frame clones and is missing some. The DNA gave D and trimming, while V, J and clone size come from that table. Here the sample spans 150,000 to 200,000 clones, about nine tenths being singletons. Trimming shortened V by 3 bases and J by 6 bases, and 9 bases separated the two germline ends. Germline V gene data show CDR1 as LNHDA and CDR2 as SQIVND (reference sequence). The CDR3 has 12 residues.

The sequenced sample consisted of peripheral blood. This chain joins TRBV19 and TRBJ2-7; D ambiguous. The receptor comes from a woman aged 60 to 75 with COVID-19, enrolled during active disease. The CDR3 coding sequence is TGTGCCAGTAGTATCCGCGGAGCCGAGCAGTACTTC. Protein sequence: CASSIRGAEQYF.